A single sample is the source of the 24 T cell receptor beta chains below, sequenced in a study of blood T cell repertoires in COVID-19. Profiled with immunoSEQ multiplex PCR; TCRdb holds only in-frame clones, not every one. The sample holds 50,000 to 70,000 clones, around 84% seen once. Sequenced input: peripheral blood. These TCRs come from an older woman with acute or convalescent COVID-19.

The V and J genes are TRBV6-2 or TRBV6-3 and TRBJ1-5; weak D call: TRBD1 (5 bases). Between the trimmed V and J ends, which lost 6 bases and 3 bases, there was a span of 15 bases. The CDR3 runs to 15 residues. The germline gives CDR1 MNHEY, CDR2 SVGEGT. As DNA, the CDR3 is TGTGCCAGCAGCCTTGGGGCCCTCAACAATCAGCCCCAGCATTTT. Its translation is CASSLGALNNQPQHF.

This chain links TRBV2 with TRBJ1-1; D might be TRBD1 (6 bases). Germline assignment: CDR1 SNHLY and CDR2 FYNNEI. CDR3 size: 14 residues. V dropped 2 bases and J dropped 5 bases, with 12 bases sitting between them. The CDR3 DNA reads as TGTGCCAGCAGTGAACGTTCGAGGGGGACTGAAGCTTTCTTT. Protein product: CASSERSRGTEAFF. Full variable domain (outside the CDR3, taken from reference TRBV2 and TRBJ1-1): EPEVTQTPSHQVTQMGQEVILRCVPISNHLYFYWYRQILGQKVEFLVSFYNNEISEKSEIFDDQFSVERPDGSNFTLKIRSTKLEDSAMYFCASSERSRGTEAFFGQGTRLTVV.

By sample share, this clone is medium-sized. Here the CDR3 DNA reads TGTGCCAGCAGCCTCACTAGCGGGGGCCAGTACGAGCAGTACTTC. It yields the protein CASSLTSGGQYEQYF. The chain has TRBV6-5 and TRBJ2-7, with TRBD2 matching over 11 bases. Trimming removed 6 bases from V and 4 bases from J; junction bases left unmatched: 8. The length of the CDR3 is 15 residues. The germline CDR1 and CDR2 sequences are MNHEY and SVGAGI.

The J gene is TRBJ1-2, the V gene TRBV2; D is perhaps TRBD1 (6 bases). The CDR3 loop spans 13 amino acids. Trimming cost V 10 bases and J 6 bases, with 18 bases left between them. The germline V gene has CDR1 SNHLY and CDR2 FYNNEI. The CDR3 spells CATRTDPAHGYTF. The CDR3 region has the DNA TGTGCCACTCGGACAGACCCTGCGCATGGCTACACCTTC.

The V call is TRBV11-2, the J call TRBJ2-3; a weak D match, TRBD2 (5 bases). CDR1 and CDR2 (germline): SGHAT, FQNNGV. This CDR3 is built from 16 residues. V lost 3 bases and J lost 2, with 15 bases in between. CDR3 amino acids: CASSFRGRAYTDTQYF. The DNA for the CDR3 is TGTGCCAGCAGCTTTCGGGGTAGGGCCTACACAGATACGCAGTATTTT.

The rearrangement links TRBV3-1 (or the pseudogene TRBV3-2) to TRBJ2-2; 7 bases map to TRBD2. The germline gives CDR1 LGHDT, CDR2 YNNKEL (reference sequence). J lost 6 bases, V lost 5 bases, and 3 bases had no gene match. The CDR3 has 13 residues. The CDR3 protein is CASSTTSPGELFF. CDR3 nucleotide sequence: TGTGCCAGCAGCACGACTAGCCCCGGGGAGCTGTTTTTT.

CDR3 sequence: CASSLSSGGINIQYF. CDR3 bases: TGTGCCAGCAGCCTTTCTAGCGGGGGGATAAACATTCAGTACTTC. This chain joins TRBV11-3 and TRBJ2-4; the match to TRBD2 covers 11 bases. The CDR3 has 15 residues. Germline V lookup: CDR1 SGHNT, CDR2 YENEEA. With V trimmed by 5 bases and J by 6 bases, 6 bases remained unmatched.

This chain links TRBV2 with TRBJ1-5; no clear D gene. The germline CDR1 and CDR2 sequences are SNHLY and FYNNEI. The CDR3 spans 14 residues. Trimming removed 7 bases from V and 0 bases from J, with 10 bases in between. The CDR3 bases are TGTGCCAGCAAGGAGATGAATAGCAATCAGCCCCAGCATTTT. It codes for CASKEMNSNQPQHF.

V is TRBV6-5 and J is TRBJ2-7; TRBD1 matches at 10 bases. Unmatched junction bases numbered 7, after V lost 6 bases and J lost 5 bases. From germline, CDR1 is MNHEY and CDR2 SVGAGI. The CDR3 totals 14 residues. CDR3 bases: TGTGCCAGCAGACGACAGGGGGCTATGAACGAGCAGTACTTC. Translation gives CASRRQGAMNEQYF.

This chain links TRBV6-5 with TRBJ1-2; 12 nucleotides align to TRBD1. Trimming cost V 6 bases and J 4 bases; bases outside gene matches: 6. Germline values: CDR1 MNHEY, CDR2 SVGAGI. The CDR3 runs 15 residues. For the CDR3, the DNA is TGTGCCAGCAGCCCCGGGACAGGGGGCGGCTATGGCTACACCTTC. This gives the protein CASSPGTGGGYGYTF.

The table lists this clone with a few counts. The chain uses TRBV25-1 and TRBJ1-2, with no clear D. The germline V gene has CDR1 MGHDK and CDR2 SYGVNS. This CDR3 is built from 13 residues. Trimming took 2 bases from V and 4 from J, leaving 8 bases between them. The CDR3 here is CASSEVRGYGYTF. CDR3 nucleotide sequence: TGTGCCAGCAGTGAAGTGCGGGGCTATGGCTACACCTTC.

V usage is TRBV5-1 and J usage is TRBJ2-3; D possibly corresponds to TRBD2 (7 bases). V was clipped by 0 bases and J by 4 bases, with 9 bases between them. This CDR3 has 14 amino acids. Germline assignment: CDR1 SGHRS and CDR2 YFSETQ. CDR3 protein: CASSLGGGADTQYF. The CDR3 bases are TGCGCCAGCAGCTTGGGGGGGGGCGCAGATACGCAGTATTTT.

This chain joins TRBV9 and TRBJ1-1, with D possibly matching TRBD1 (6 bases). This CDR3 comprises 16 residues. Germline-derived CDR1 and CDR2 are SGDLS and YYNGEE. V dropped 0 bases and J dropped 6 bases, with 18 bases sitting between them. The CDR3 DNA reads as TGTGCCAGCAGCGTAGGGGGTACAGGGTTTGGGTCTGAAGCTTTCTTT. The encoded protein is CASSVGGTGFGSEAFF.

The V and J genes are TRBV10-1 and TRBJ1-3; 7 bases match TRBD1. The CDR3 covers 14 residues. CDR1 is WNHNN and CDR2 is SYGVQD in the germline V gene (reference sequence). The V gene end was trimmed by 2 bases and the J gene end by 7 bases; junction bases not matched to a gene: 5. CDR3 amino acids: CASSEKGAGNTIYF. Here the CDR3 DNA reads TGCGCCAGCAGTGAGAAGGGGGCGGGGAACACCATATATTTT.

The chain combines TRBV6-2 or TRBV6-3 with TRBJ1-1; D perhaps matches TRBD1 (6 bases). Per germline, CDR1 MNHEY and CDR2 SVGEGT. This CDR3 is built from 14 residues. V dropped 2 bases and J dropped 7 bases, with 14 bases sitting between them. As DNA, the CDR3 is TGTGCCAGCAGTTACACCAGGGGCGCGGGTGAAGCTTTCTTT. Protein: CASSYTRGAGEAFF.

The sample holds one count of this clone. The CDR3 loop reads CSASPPSSGNTIYF. For the CDR3, the DNA is TGCAGTGCTAGTCCCCCCTCCTCTGGAAACACCATATATTTT. V gene TRBV20-1 combines with J gene TRBJ1-3; D gene ambiguous. Trimming removed 3 bases at V and 0 bases at J, with 9 bases between. Germline CDR1 is DFQATT and CDR2 is SNEGSKA (reference sequence). The length of the CDR3 is 14 residues.

This chain connects TRBV5-5 to TRBJ1-1; D is possibly TRBD1 (5 bases). This CDR3 has 13 residues. In germline, CDR1 is SGHKS, CDR2 YYEKEE (reference sequence). Between the trimmed V and J ends, which lost 2 bases and 1 base, there was a span of 6 bases. Here the CDR3 DNA reads TGTGCCAGCAGCTTCGGACAGAACACTGAAGCTTTCTTT. As protein: CASSFGQNTEAFF.

This chain joins TRBV7-2 and TRBJ2-2; the D gene is possibly TRBD1 (6 bases). Trimming removed 4 bases from V and 5 bases from J, with 11 bases in between. Germline V lookup: CDR1 SGHTA, CDR2 FQGNSA. The CDR3 has 14 amino acids. The CDR3 sequence: CASSSAGDTGELFF. The CDR3 DNA reads TGTGCCAGCAGCTCGGCAGGGGATACCGGGGAGCTGTTTTTT.

The chain combines TRBV6-5 with TRBJ1-3, with D possibly being TRBD1 (5 bases). V was trimmed by 2 bases and J by 4 bases, leaving 15 bases between them. Germline CDR1 MNHEY, CDR2 SVGAGI. The CDR3 length is 16 residues. The CDR3 loop reads CASSYPRAGLGNTIYF. The CDR3 bases are TGTGCCAGCAGTTACCCCAGGGCAGGGCTCGGAAACACCATATATTTT.

The rearrangement joins TRBV5-8 to TRBJ2-7; no clear D gene. Germline CDR1 and CDR2: SGHTS and YDEGEE. The CDR3 extends over 13 amino acids. V was trimmed by 7 bases and J by 6 bases, leaving 17 bases between them. The CDR3 is CASPLEVSSEQYF. Written as DNA, the CDR3 is TGTGCCAGCCCGTTAGAAGTGTCTTCCGAGCAGTACTTC.

V usage is TRBV2 and J usage is TRBJ2-5, with TRBD1 matching 11 bases. The CDR3 extends over 15 amino acids. The germline V gene has CDR1 SNHLY and CDR2 FYNNEI. V shed 5 bases and J 5 bases; nucleotides not matched to a gene: 7. CDR3 protein: CASSKDRGQGETQYF. DNA for the CDR3: TGTGCCAGCAGTAAGGACAGGGGGCAGGGGGAGACCCAGTACTTC.

CDR3 in amino acids: CTSSQDGIQTPTYEQYF. CDR3 bases: TGCACCAGCAGCCAAGACGGGATACAGACCCCGACCTACGAGCAGTACTTC. The chain carries TRBV1 and TRBJ2-7; the D call in the table, TRBD2, was not verified against the DNA. TRBV1 is assigned pseudogene status. There are 17 residues in the CDR3.

This chain uses TRBV19 with TRBJ2-1, with 7 nucleotides matching TRBD2. Germline loops: CDR1 LNHDA, CDR2 SQIVND (reference sequence). The V gene end was trimmed by 1 base and the J gene end by 9 bases; junction bases not matched to a gene: 0. The CDR3 length is 12 residues. Written as DNA, the CDR3 is TGTGCCAGTAGTATAGTAGCGGGTGAGCAGTTCTTC. Translation gives CASSIVAGEQFF.

The chain has TRBV7-8 and TRBJ2-6, with 7 nucleotides matching TRBD1. The CDR3 covers 15 residues. J was trimmed by 2 bases and V by 3 bases; bases with no gene match: 1. Looked up from germline, CDR1 is SGHVS and CDR2 is FQNEAQ. The CDR3 nucleotides are TGTGCCAGCAGCTTGGGACAGCCTGGGGCCAACGTCCTGACTTTC. It is translated as CASSLGQPGANVLTF.